The clone carrying this TCR beta chain has at least ten counts. Its antigen is currently unknown. The sample belongs to a study of metastatic and nonmetastatic thyroid tumors. Background on the study: Repertoire comparisons spanned blood and tumor or nodule tissue from malignant and benign thyroid patients. Points from the study as a whole: Reported TCR beta diversity, measured in blood and tumor, was significantly higher for malignant thyroid tumors than for benign nodules.

With 4 bases clipped from V and 5 bases from J, the junction kept 5 bases outside the gene matches. Germline CDR1 SGHTA, CDR2 FQGTGA. The length of the CDR3 is 14 residues. How the authors handled the data: For papillary thyroid cancer, a distant-metastasis classifier was constructed from CDR3 differences observed across clinicopathological groups. Via MiXCR, TCRdb re-called the PCR reads. The authors' filters were not applied to this entry. Of roughly 25,000 clones in the sample, around 13% were seen once. All patients were treatment-naive before thyroid surgery. Sequencing input: blood. This receptor was obtained from a female donor with papillary thyroid cancer or a benign thyroid nodule (not recorded which). Some clones in this sample may be carry-over from other donors' samples. The chain has TRBV7-3 and TRBJ2-5; 9 bases agree with TRBD2. The chain's CDR3 is CASSSRGGSETQYF. The CDR3 region has the DNA TGTGCCAGCAGCTCGCGGGGGGGGTCGGAGACCCAGTACTTC.